These 2 T cell receptor beta chains were all obtained from the same sample, sequenced in a study of beta chain features in type 1 diabetes (dated by TCRdb to 2017 to 2018). Results and caveats for the whole study, not just this receptor: Type 1 diabetes patients showed a moderate but significant shortening of TCRB CDR3 length in all four CD4+ subsets.

Library creation used the immunoSEQ multiplex PCR assay. The High Capacity cDNA Reverse Transcription Kit was used to reverse transcribe all of the isolated RNA, meaning that expressed TCRB transcripts were what got sequenced. Imported from immuneACCESS, the table was reduced by TCRdb to in-frame sequences with V and J called. These copies leave out some clones; in studies compared against another copy, an unresolved V gene accounts for under half, and the cause of the remainder is not known. This sample comprises 300,000 to 350,000 clones, roughly 13% of them detected only once. The top ten clones comprise about 0.015% of the sample. No antigen is known for these receptors. The sample consisted of naive CD4+ T cells from blood. Per the publication, the cell subset or site label means: true naive CD4+ T cells. The receptors shown here come from a woman aged 18-29 years with type 1 diabetes.

This clone was counted between two and nine times. CDR3 DNA sequence: TGTGCCAGCAGCTTAGCGTCGGGGTGGGCGCAGTATTTT. Amino acid sequence: CASSLASGWAQYF. This sequence joins TRBV7-9 and TRBJ2-3; perhaps TRBD2 as D (5 bases). The V end was cut by 0 bases, the J end by 10 bases, with 11 bases between. Germline V gene sequence: CDR1 SEHNR, CDR2 FQNEAQ (reference sequence). The CDR3 covers 13 residues. The complete variable domain, with remaining parts taken from reference TRBV7-9 and TRBJ2-3, reads DTGVSQNPRHKITKRGQNVTFRCDPISEHNRLYWYRQTLGQGPEFLTYFQNEAQLEKSRLLSDRFSAERPKGSFSTLEIQRTEQGDSAMYLCASSLASGWAQYFGPGTRLTVL.

The chain combines TRBV5-6 with TRBJ1-1; tentative D call: TRBD1 (5 bases). CDR3 length equals 14 residues. The V and J ends lost 0 bases and 3 bases respectively, with 9 bases between them. From germline, CDR1 is SGHDT and CDR2 YYEEEE. The CDR3 here is CASSLGPGYTEAFF. CDR3 sequence (DNA): TGTGCCAGCAGCTTGGGGCCAGGGTACACTGAAGCTTTCTTT. Variable domain in full (rest from reference TRBV5-6 and TRBJ1-1): DAGVTQSPTHLIKTRGQQVTLRCSPKSGHDTVSWYQQALGQGPQFIFQYYEEEERQRGNFPDRFSGHQFPNYSSELNVNALLLGDSALYLCASSLGPGYTEAFFGQGTRLTVV.